The 30 T cell receptor beta chains listed next were all sequenced from one sample in a study of blood T cell repertoires in COVID-19. The table came from immunoSEQ multiplex PCR; TCRdb's copy has only in-frame clones and leaves some out. The sample includes 150,000 to 200,000 clones, about 86% seen only once; the top ten take about 2.6%. Sequenced sample: peripheral blood. These receptors originate from a human donor with acute or convalescent COVID-19. The donor label of this sample is uncertain.

The rearrangement links TRBV11-2 to TRBJ2-5, with D possibly being TRBD2 (6 bases). There are 15 residues in the CDR3. Germline loops: CDR1 SGHAT, CDR2 FQNNGV. The V gene lost 4 bases and the J gene lost 6 bases, with 18 bases spanning the gap. CDR3 sequence (DNA): TGTGCCAGCAGCTCCCCGCGGAGGGCTGTGAAGACCCAGTACTTC. It specifies CASSSPRRAVKTQYF.

This clone was seen just once. V is TRBV2 and J is TRBJ2-7; a possible D gene is TRBD2 (5 bases). Trimming removed 4 bases from V and 0 bases from J, with 10 bases in between. CDR1 and CDR2 (germline): SNHLY, FYNNEI. The CDR3 loop spans 14 amino acids. The CDR3 nucleotides read TGTGCCAGCAGTGGGACTGCCACCTCCTACGAGCAGTACTTC. The encoded protein is CASSGTATSYEQYF. Variable domain in full (rest from reference TRBV2 and TRBJ2-7): EPEVTQTPSHQVTQMGQEVILRCVPISNHLYFYWYRQILGQKVEFLVSFYNNEISEKSEIFDDQFSVERPDGSNFTLKIRSTKLEDSAMYFCASSGTATSYEQYFGPGTRLTVT.

This clone occurred a few times. The chain uses TRBV15 and TRBJ2-7; D gene uncertain. CDR3 length equals 14 residues. V was shortened by 5 bases and J by 1 base, with 12 bases between the two germline ends. Germline loops: CDR1 LNHNV, CDR2 YYDKDF (reference sequence). CDR3 sequence reads: CATSGPGESYEQYF. In DNA form, the CDR3 reads TGTGCCACCAGCGGCCCTGGAGAATCCTACGAGCAGTACTTC.

This clone occurred once. The chain recombines TRBV7-3 with TRBJ2-5; D possibly corresponds to TRBD2 (5 bases). CDR3 length: 13 residues. The ends were cut back, 5 bases at V and 2 bases at J, with 9 bases in the middle. CDR1 SGHTA and CDR2 FQGTGA come from the germline V gene. Here the CDR3 reads CASSGSGQETQYF. The CDR3 DNA follows: TGTGCCAGCAGCGGCTCGGGGCAAGAGACCCAGTACTTC.

The chain combines TRBV7-3 with TRBJ2-1, with D tentatively TRBD1 (8 bases). The CDR3 covers 14 residues. Germline CDR1 is SGHTA and CDR2 is FQGTGA. Trimming took off 3 bases at V and 8 bases at J, with 14 bases between the two ends. The CDR3, as DNA: TGTGCCAGCAGCTTCGACACAGGGGGGGATGAGCAGTTCTTC. The encoded protein is CASSFDTGGDEQFF.

The V gene is TRBV6-5, the J gene TRBJ2-3; no clear D. CDR1 MNHEY and CDR2 SVGAGI come from the germline V gene. Trimming pared 2 bases from V and 1 base from J, leaving 13 bases between. CDR3 length: 16 amino acids. CDR3 region: CASSYGGSQGTDTQYF. CDR3 sequence (DNA): TGTGCCAGCAGTTACGGCGGCTCTCAAGGCACAGATACGCAGTATTTT.

This chain links TRBV5-1 with TRBJ1-3, with TRBD1 as a possible D gene (5 bases). Per germline, CDR1 SGHRS and CDR2 YFSETQ. The CDR3 totals 16 residues. Between the trimmed V and J ends, which lost 5 bases and 0 bases, there was a span of 15 bases. CDR3: CASRKGGRDSGNTIYF. CDR3 nucleotide sequence: TGCGCCAGCAGAAAAGGTGGCAGGGACTCTGGAAACACCATATATTTT.

The table lists this clone with a count of one. V is TRBV11-2 and J is TRBJ2-7; TRBD1 aligns across 11 bases. Germline-derived CDR1 and CDR2 are SGHAT and FQNNGV. This CDR3 comprises 13 residues. The V and J ends lost 5 bases and 7 bases, in that order; junction bases with no gene match: 4. CDR3 loop: CASSRDRGEEQYF. The DNA of the CDR3 is TGTGCCAGCAGCAGGGACAGGGGGGAGGAGCAGTACTTC.

This chain connects TRBV28 to TRBJ2-7, with D possibly matching TRBD1 (6 bases). The V end was cut by 1 base, the J end by 2 bases, with 12 bases between. In germline, CDR1 is MDHEN, CDR2 SYDVKM. The CDR3 length is 15 residues. CDR3 sequence (DNA): TGTGCCAGCAGTTTATCCGTAGGACAGACCTACGAGCAGTACTTC. It codes for CASSLSVGQTYEQYF.

The V and J genes are TRBV27 and TRBJ2-7; 13 bases are shared with TRBD2. Trimming at V came to 1 base and at J to 6 bases, leaving 12 bases not matched to a gene. CDR3 length equals 18 residues. CDR1 and CDR2 from the germline V gene are MNHEY and SMNVEV (reference sequence). CDR3 loop: CASSLYGLAGAAYSEQYF. DNA for the CDR3: TGTGCCAGCAGTTTATACGGACTAGCGGGGGCCGCTTACTCCGAGCAGTACTTC.

V and J are TRBV5-6 and TRBJ1-1; 9 bases match TRBD1. The germline V gene has CDR1 SGHDT and CDR2 YYEEEE. V shed 4 bases and J 4 bases; nucleotides not matched to a gene: 5. The CDR3 length is 14 residues. CDR3: CASSRDRVGTEAFF. The CDR3 nucleotides read TGTGCCAGCAGCCGGGACAGGGTGGGCACTGAAGCTTTCTTT.

The chain uses TRBV11-1 and TRBJ1-1; a weak D match, TRBD1 (5 bases). Germline V gives CDR1 SGHAT, CDR2 FQDESV (reference sequence). The V gene lost 5 bases and the J gene lost 3 bases, with 13 bases spanning the gap. The CDR3 has 14 residues. CDR3 DNA: TGTGCCAGCAGCCCATGGGGAGGGGACACTGAAGCTTTCTTT. Translating it yields CASSPWGGDTEAFF.

This chain uses TRBV30 with TRBJ2-6; D unclear. Germline V gene lookup returns CDR1 GTSNPN and CDR2 SVGIG (reference sequence). This CDR3 is 17 amino acids long. V lost 2 bases to trimming and J lost 2 bases, with 16 bases between them. For the CDR3, the DNA is TGTGCCTGGAGTCTAACGTCGCAATTAACTGGGGCCAACGTCCTGACTTTC. It codes for CAWSLTSQLTGANVLTF.

This chain uses TRBV10-3 with TRBJ1-2; a weak D match, TRBD1 (6 bases). The V end was cut by 0 bases, the J end by 8 bases, with 16 bases between. CDR1 is ENHRY and CDR2 is SYGVKD in the germline V gene. This CDR3 spans 15 amino acids. The CDR3 nucleotides are TGTGCCATCAGTGAGTCGGAACAGGGTTATAGGGGCTACACCTTC. Translation: CAISESEQGYRGYTF.

This chain joins TRBV30 and TRBJ2-1; tentative D call: TRBD2 (5 bases). V shed 3 bases and J shed 8 bases, with 11 bases lying between them. CDR1 and CDR2 (germline): GTSNPN, SVGIG (reference sequence). The CDR3 has 12 amino acids. CDR3 nucleotides: TGTGCCTGGAGCAGAACGCGGGATGAGCAGTTCTTC. Protein: CAWSRTRDEQFF.

This sequence joins TRBV7-3 and TRBJ1-1, with D perhaps TRBD1 (5 bases). Trimming pared 4 bases from V and 1 base from J, leaving 7 bases between. Germline-derived CDR1 and CDR2 are SGHTA and FQGTGA. This CDR3 is built from 13 residues. The CDR3: CASSSGQNTEAFF. The CDR3 DNA reads TGTGCCAGCAGCTCAGGACAGAACACTGAAGCTTTCTTT.

The chain couples TRBV9 to TRBJ1-2, with 7 bases matching TRBD1. CDR3 length: 12 amino acids. V was clipped by 3 bases and J by 8 bases; unmatched bases: 4. In germline, CDR1 is SGDLS, CDR2 YYNGEE. DNA for the CDR3: TGTGCCAGCAGCGCGACAGGGTGGGGCTACACCTTC. This translates into CASSATGWGYTF. Drawing the rest from reference TRBV9 and TRBJ1-2, the complete variable domain is DSGVTQTPKHLITATGQRVTLRCSPRSGDLSVYWYQQSLDQGLQFLIQYYNGEERAKGNILERFSAQQFPDLHSELNLSSLELGDSALYFCASSATGWGYTFGSGTRLTVV.

CDR3: CASRPSGGAYEQFF. Here the CDR3 DNA reads TGTGCCAGCAGACCTAGCGGGGGGGCCTATGAGCAGTTCTTC. The J gene is TRBJ2-1, the V gene TRBV7-2; 12 bases map to TRBD2. The CDR3 loop spans 14 amino acids. Germline V gene sequence: CDR1 SGHTA, CDR2 FQGNSA. Losses at the gene ends were 6 bases for V and 8 bases for J; bases not matched to a gene: 5.

The J gene is TRBJ1-5, the V gene TRBV6-5, with 7 bases aligning to TRBD1. J was trimmed by 2 bases and V by 5 bases; bases with no gene match: 6. This CDR3 spans 15 amino acids. CDR1 MNHEY and CDR2 SVGAGI come from the germline V gene. CDR3 amino acids: CASSRQGSGNQPQHF. The CDR3 region has the DNA TGTGCCAGCAGTCGACAGGGTTCGGGCAATCAGCCCCAGCATTTT.

Here the CDR3 DNA reads TGTGCCAGCAGCCAAGGAGGGAGGGGAGGGGGTGAAGCTTTCTTT. Translation gives CASSQGGRGGGEAFF. The chain is built from TRBV4-2 and TRBJ1-1; weak D call: TRBD1 (6 bases). V was shortened by 1 base and J by 7 bases, with 16 bases between the two germline ends. The CDR3 sequence is 15 residues long. Germline CDR1 and CDR2: LGHNA and YNFKEQ.

The chain has TRBV28 and TRBJ2-1; TRBD2 agrees at 9 bases. Germline assignment: CDR1 MDHEN and CDR2 SYDVKM. CDR3 length: 16 residues. Losses at the gene ends were 4 bases for V and 7 bases for J; bases not matched to a gene: 11. CDR3 protein: CASSSTRGAGGNEQFF. As DNA, the CDR3 is TGTGCCAGCAGTTCCACCAGGGGTGCGGGAGGGAATGAGCAGTTCTTC.

The chain couples TRBV28 to TRBJ1-2; possible D gene TRBD1, 5 bases. CDR3 length equals 15 residues. The germline V gene has CDR1 MDHEN and CDR2 SYDVKM. Trimming stripped 6 bases from V and 2 bases from J, with 16 bases between. The CDR3 nucleotides read TGTGCCAGCAGCCCGCCAGGGCAGATCAACTATGGCTACACCTTC. Translated, it gives CASSPPGQINYGYTF.

The genes are TRBV7-2 and TRBJ2-1; 7 nucleotides agree with TRBD2. V gave up 4 bases and J gave up 5 bases; unmatched junction bases: 8. This CDR3 contains 15 residues. Germline V gene sequence: CDR1 SGHTA, CDR2 FQGNSA. The CDR3 spells CASSSEGGPHNEQFF. As DNA, the CDR3 is TGTGCCAGCAGCTCTGAGGGAGGGCCTCACAATGAGCAGTTCTTC.

The chain recombines TRBV12-3 or TRBV12-4 with TRBJ2-3; D is unclear. The CDR3 totals 13 residues. Deletions cut 2 bases from V and 5 bases from J, with 8 bases between. In nucleotides, the CDR3 is TGTGCCAGCAGTTTATTAAGGAGAGATACGCAGTATTTT. It yields the protein CASSLLRRDTQYF.

This chain uses TRBV19 with TRBJ2-2; TRBD1 is a possible D gene (5 bases). V lost 7 bases, J lost 5 bases, and 17 bases lay in between. The CDR3 contains 15 residues. In germline, CDR1 is LNHDA, CDR2 SQIVND (reference sequence). In nucleotides, the CDR3 is TGTGCCAGTACCAGCCGCGTAGGGGATACCGGGGAGCTGTTTTTT. This encodes CASTSRVGDTGELFF.

The chain recombines TRBV18 with TRBJ2-5; no reliable D call. The CDR3 runs 12 residues. V shed 3 bases and J shed 5 bases, with 7 bases lying between them. Looked up from germline, CDR1 is KGHSH and CDR2 is LQKENI. The CDR3 nucleotides read TGTGCCAGCTCACCTTCCTCGGAGACCCAGTACTTC. Its protein product is CASSPSSETQYF.

This chain joins TRBV6-2 or TRBV6-3 and TRBJ2-6, with unresolved D. V was shortened by 1 base and J by 0 bases, with 4 bases between the two germline ends. The CDR3 has 15 residues. CDR1 MNHEY and CDR2 SVGEGT come from the germline V gene. CDR3 sequence reads: CASSYWSSGANVLTF. The CDR3 DNA follows: TGTGCCAGCAGTTACTGGAGCTCTGGGGCCAACGTCCTGACTTTC.

The table lists this clone with a count of one. The chain is built from TRBV18 and TRBJ1-3; the D is unclear. There are 14 residues in the CDR3. Per the germline V gene, CDR1 is KGHSH and CDR2 is LQKENI. V was pared by 0 bases and J by 4 bases, with 7 bases between. In nucleotides, the CDR3 is TGTGCCAGCTCACCACCCTCGGTCGGAAACACCATATATTTT. Its translation is CASSPPSVGNTIYF.

The V gene is TRBV6-2 or TRBV6-3, the J gene TRBJ1-5, with D tentatively TRBD1 (6 bases). The germline V gene encodes CDR1 MNHEY and CDR2 SVGEGT. The germline V and J ends were trimmed by 6 bases and 4 bases, with 13 bases remaining between them. This CDR3 is built from 14 residues. The CDR3 DNA is TGTGCCAGCAGCAGGGGTCTAGGTAATCAGCCCCAGCATTTT. Protein sequence: CASSRGLGNQPQHF.

The V and J genes are TRBV6-1 and TRBJ2-6, with 8 bases matching TRBD1. The trim removed 3 bases at V and 2 bases at J, leaving 3 bases unmatched. This CDR3 contains 16 residues. Germline values: CDR1 MNHNS, CDR2 SASEGT. In DNA form, the CDR3 reads TGTGCCAGCAGTGATCCCAGGGGGCCTGGGGCCAACGTCCTGACTTTC. This translates into CASSDPRGPGANVLTF.